The 32 T cell receptor beta chains below come from one sample, sequenced in a study of blood T cell repertoires in COVID-19. The protocol was immunoSEQ multiplex PCR, while the TCRdb copy is restricted to in-frame clones and leaves out a portion. The data contain 250,000 to 300,000 clones, roughly 90% of them singletons. Sequencing was done on a sample of peripheral blood. The receptors were gathered from a woman aged 30 to 39 with COVID-19, enrolled during active disease.

This chain joins TRBV27 and TRBJ1-1; the match to TRBD1 covers 7 bases. Per germline, CDR1 MNHEY and CDR2 SMNVEV (reference sequence). The V gene end was trimmed by 4 bases and the J gene end by 6 bases; junction bases not matched to a gene: 8. The CDR3 runs to 14 residues. As DNA, the CDR3 is TGTGCCAGCAGTTCCAGACAGGGTTGGTCTGAAGCTTTCTTT. Translating it yields CASSSRQGWSEAFF.

The rearrangement uses TRBV10-1 and TRBJ1-1; the D gene is possibly TRBD1 (5 bases). Trimming cost V 5 bases and J 3 bases, with 13 bases left between them. CDR1 is WNHNN and CDR2 is SYGVQD in the germline V gene (reference sequence). The CDR3 runs 14 residues. The CDR3 spells CASSSRARDTEAFF. In nucleotides, the CDR3 is TGCGCCAGCAGTTCCAGGGCACGGGACACTGAAGCTTTCTTT.

The rearrangement uses TRBV6-1 and TRBJ1-4; a weak D match, TRBD1 (5 bases). Trimming cost V 0 bases and J 8 bases, with 16 bases left between them. Germline lookup yields CDR1 MNHNS and CDR2 SASEGT. The CDR3 covers 16 residues. The chain's CDR3 is CASSEAPQGGYEKLFF. In DNA form, the CDR3 reads TGTGCCAGCAGTGAAGCTCCGCAGGGAGGATACGAAAAACTGTTTTTT.

This chain connects TRBV5-1 to TRBJ1-4; 8 bases align to TRBD1. J lost 5 bases, V lost 5 bases, and 8 bases had no gene match. Looked up from germline, CDR1 is SGHRS and CDR2 is YFSETQ. The CDR3 is 15 amino acids. The DNA of the CDR3 is TGCGCCAGCAGGCGCGGGACAGGTGAAAATGAAAAACTGTTTTTT. Amino acids: CASRRGTGENEKLFF.

The CDR3 nucleotides are TGTGCCAGCAGCCCGGGACAGGCATTGTGGGGCTACACCTTC. It codes for CASSPGQALWGYTF. The genes are TRBV7-9 and TRBJ1-2; 8 bases align to TRBD1. V lost 5 bases to trimming and J lost 8 bases; unmatched junction nucleotides: 10. Germline-derived CDR1 and CDR2 are SEHNR and FQNEAQ (reference sequence). The CDR3 is made up of 14 amino acids. The full variable domain, its missing parts supplied by reference TRBV7-9 and TRBJ1-2, is DTGVSQNPRHKITKRGQNVTFRCDPISEHNRLYWYRQTLGQGPEFLTYFQNEAQLEKSRLLSDRFSAERPKGSFSTLEIQRTEQGDSAMYLCASSPGQALWGYTFGSGTRLTVV.

The sample holds a few counts of this clone. The chain carries TRBV4-2 and TRBJ2-2, with 9 bases lining up with TRBD2. V dropped 1 base and J dropped 7; count of bases not matched to a gene: 7. Germline V gives CDR1 LGHNA, CDR2 YNFKEQ. The CDR3 consists of 16 residues. In nucleotides, the CDR3 is TGTGCCAGCAGCCAAGGGCTAGCGGGAAGGAGCGGGGAGCTGTTTTTT. It specifies CASSQGLAGRSGELFF.

V and J are TRBV18 and TRBJ1-5, with 8 bases that match TRBD1. The germline V gene has CDR1 KGHSH and CDR2 LQKENI. Germline trimming cut 3 bases from V and 4 bases from J; bases unmatched to any gene: 5. This CDR3 spans 15 amino acids. Here the CDR3 reads CASSPTDRENQPQHF. In DNA, the CDR3 is TGTGCCAGCTCACCGACGGACAGGGAAAATCAGCCCCAGCATTTT. The full variable domain, rest sourced from reference TRBV18 and TRBJ1-5, is NAGVMQNPRHLVRRRGQEARLRCSPMKGHSHVYWYRQLPEEGLKFMVYLQKENIIDESGMPKERFSAEFPKEGPSILRIQQVVRGDSAAYFCASSPTDRENQPQHFGDGTRLSIL.

The CDR3 spells CASIGGRADEQFF. In DNA form, the CDR3 reads TGTGCCAGCATAGGGGGGAGGGCCGATGAGCAGTTCTTC. The genes are TRBV5-5 and TRBJ2-1; TRBD2 is a possible D gene (7 bases). Trimming left V 6 bases short and J 8 bases short, with 15 bases between. Per germline, CDR1 SGHKS and CDR2 YYEKEE (reference sequence). This CDR3 spans 13 amino acids.

There are a few counts of this clone. The rearrangement links TRBV3-1 (or the pseudogene TRBV3-2) to TRBJ1-5, with 7 nucleotides matching TRBD1. The CDR3 has 15 residues. J gave up 1 base and V 6 bases, and 6 bases lay outside the gene matches. The germline V gene encodes CDR1 LGHDT and CDR2 YNNKEL (reference sequence). CDR3: CASSQTGNSNQPQHF. CDR3 in DNA: TGTGCCAGCAGTCAGACAGGGAACAGCAATCAGCCCCAGCATTTT.

This clone came up once. This chain links TRBV7-3 with TRBJ2-2; 11 bases match TRBD2. Per the germline V gene, CDR1 is SGHTA and CDR2 is FQGTGA. V gave up 5 bases and J gave up 3 bases; unmatched junction bases: 2. The CDR3 is 15 amino acids. The CDR3 coding sequence is TGTGCCAGCAGCAAGGGACTAGCGGACACCGGGGAGCTGTTTTTT. Translating it yields CASSKGLADTGELFF.

The rearrangement uses TRBV5-6 and TRBJ1-6, with D hard to call. The CDR3 loop spans 16 amino acids. With 0 bases removed from V and 10 bases from J, the gap between germline ends came to 17 bases. CDR1 SGHDT and CDR2 YYEEEE come from the germline V gene. CDR3 coding DNA: TGTGCCAGCAGCTTGGGCGTGGGCGGGGTCGAGTCACCCCTCCACTTT. Amino acids: CASSLGVGGVESPLHF.

The J gene is TRBJ2-7, the V gene TRBV28; 7 bases fit TRBD2. Trimming cost V 5 bases and J 6 bases; bases outside gene matches: 7. This CDR3 has 13 amino acids. Germline V gene lookup returns CDR1 MDHEN and CDR2 SYDVKM. The CDR3 reads CASSPRTSSEQYF. Written as DNA, the CDR3 is TGTGCCAGCAGTCCCAGGACTAGTTCCGAGCAGTACTTC.

V usage is TRBV5-8 and J usage is TRBJ2-7, with 7 bases lining up with TRBD2. The CDR3 is 15 residues long. Trimming removed 4 bases from V and 2 bases from J; junction bases left unmatched: 9. The germline V gene has CDR1 SGHTS and CDR2 YDEGEE. The CDR3 DNA follows: TGTGCCAGCAGCCTTCGACTAGCACATACCTACGAGCAGTACTTC. Its translation is CASSLRLAHTYEQYF.

This clone was seen repeatedly, ten times or more. The V and J genes are TRBV11-2 and TRBJ1-2, with D unclear. Germline-derived CDR1 and CDR2 are SGHAT and FQNNGV. The CDR3 sequence is 11 residues long. The V end was cut by 4 bases, the J end by 8 bases, with 8 bases between. The CDR3 loop is CASSWRGGYTF. The CDR3 coding sequence is TGTGCCAGCAGCTGGCGGGGAGGCTACACCTTC.

The chain joins TRBV15 to TRBJ1-6; 9 nucleotides align to TRBD1. V shed 3 bases, J shed 3 bases, and the junction held 6 bases outside the gene matches. Germline V gives CDR1 LNHNV, CDR2 YYDKDF (reference sequence). The CDR3 totals 17 residues. DNA of the CDR3: TGTGCCACCAGCAGGTATCCGGGACAGGGCTATAATTCACCCCTCCACTTT. This gives the protein CATSRYPGQGYNSPLHF.

CDR3 in amino acids: CASRFMDRVNEQYF. The CDR3 nucleotides read TGTGCAAGTCGCTTCATGGACAGGGTCAACGAGCAGTACTTC. The chain is built from TRBV12-2 and TRBJ2-7; the D call of TRBD1 is as the table states it, not checked on the DNA. TRBV12-2 is assigned pseudogene status. The CDR3 has 14 amino acids.

The rearrangement links TRBV5-4 to TRBJ1-1; possible D gene TRBD1, 5 bases. Per the germline V gene, CDR1 is SGHNT and CDR2 is YYREEE (reference sequence). V lost 2 bases, J lost 4 bases, and 15 bases lay in between. This CDR3 comprises 15 residues. DNA of the CDR3: TGTGCCAGCAGCTTTTCCTGGGGCGCAGGCACTGAAGCTTTCTTT. It translates to CASSFSWGAGTEAFF.

This clone was seen more than once but under ten times. The chain combines TRBV7-2 with TRBJ2-7; TRBD2 aligns across 8 bases. The V and J ends lost 6 bases and 4 bases, in that order; junction bases with no gene match: 11. Germline values: CDR1 SGHTA, CDR2 FQGNSA. The CDR3 runs to 15 residues. CDR3 DNA: TGTGCCAGCAGTCCCAGCGGGAGAGGGAAATACGAGCAGTACTTC. It specifies CASSPSGRGKYEQYF.

The chain combines TRBV6-4 with TRBJ2-1; 9 positions agree with TRBD2. Germline CDR1 is MRHNA and CDR2 is SNTAGT. The CDR3 covers 16 residues. The V and J ends lost 5 bases and 7 bases, in that order; junction bases with no gene match: 12. The chain's CDR3 is CASSMFGLAGMNEQFF. CDR3 nucleotide sequence: TGTGCCAGCAGTATGTTCGGTCTAGCGGGAATGAATGAGCAGTTCTTC.

The V call is TRBV10-3, the J call TRBJ1-1; a possible D gene is TRBD1 (5 bases). The germline V and J ends were trimmed by 0 bases and 4 bases, with 12 bases remaining between them. Germline CDR1 ENHRY, CDR2 SYGVKD. This CDR3 region has 15 residues. CDR3 coding DNA: TGTGCCATCAGTGAGTCGAAGGGGCCGGGCACTGAAGCTTTCTTT. Its protein product is CAISESKGPGTEAFF.

CDR3 DNA: TGTGCCTGGAGTCCCGACAAGGGGGTGAACACTGAAGCTTTCTTT. Translated: CAWSPDKGVNTEAFF. The chain is built from TRBV30 and TRBJ1-1; D possibly corresponds to TRBD1 (6 bases). CDR1 and CDR2 from the germline V gene are GTSNPN and SVGIG (reference sequence). This CDR3 spans 15 amino acids. Between the trimmed V and J ends, which lost 2 bases and 0 bases, there was a span of 13 bases.

V usage is TRBV11-2 and J usage is TRBJ2-5; D gene ambiguous. Germline V gene lookup returns CDR1 SGHAT and CDR2 FQNNGV. V lost 1 base and J 3 bases, leaving 12 bases between the germline ends. This CDR3 has 15 amino acids. The CDR3 DNA reads TGTGCCAGCAGCTTAGGTGGCAGCGCTAAAGAGACCCAGTACTTC. This sequence encodes CASSLGGSAKETQYF.

The chain combines TRBV27 with TRBJ2-3, with 13 bases fitting TRBD2. From germline, CDR1 is MNHEY and CDR2 SMNVEV (reference sequence). The CDR3 consists of 14 residues. The V and J ends lost 6 bases and 7 bases, in that order; junction bases with no gene match: 4. The CDR3 DNA sequence: TGTGCCAGCAGGCACGGGACTAGCGGGAATACGCAGTATTTT. It is translated as CASRHGTSGNTQYF.

The chain has TRBV20-1 and TRBJ1-4; D is possibly TRBD1 (5 bases). The V and J ends lost 8 bases and 8 bases respectively, with 12 bases between them. Looked up from germline, CDR1 is DFQATT and CDR2 is SNEGSKA (reference sequence). The CDR3 extends over 11 amino acids. CDR3 in DNA: TGCAGTATCAGGGATTCCGAAAAACTGTTTTTT. It specifies CSIRDSEKLFF.

Details on this clone: Other DNA sequences of this sample code for an identical CDR3. The gene calls are TRBV19 and TRBJ1-1, with D tentatively TRBD1 (5 bases). V lost 5 bases, J lost 1 base, and 8 bases lay in between. The germline V gene encodes CDR1 LNHDA and CDR2 SQIVND (reference sequence). This CDR3 region has 13 residues. Here the CDR3 reads CASSLGQNTEAFF. The CDR3 DNA is TGTGCCAGTAGTCTAGGACAGAACACTGAAGCTTTCTTT. Using reference TRBV19 and TRBJ1-1 for the parts outside the CDR3, the full variable domain is DGGITQSPKYLFRKEGQNVTLSCEQNLNHDAMYWYRQDPGQGLRLIYYSQIVNDFQKGDIAEGYSVSREKKESFPLTVTSAQKNPTAFYLCASSLGQNTEAFFGQGTRLTVV.

V is TRBV10-3 and J is TRBJ2-7; 9 bases match TRBD1. V lost 7 bases and J lost 3; bases outside the gene matches: 7. The CDR3 sequence is 14 residues long. CDR1 ENHRY and CDR2 SYGVKD come from the germline V gene. The CDR3 sequence: CAITQPGQGYEQYF. In DNA, the CDR3 is TGTGCCATCACTCAACCGGGACAGGGCTACGAGCAGTACTTC.

Here the CDR3 reads CASSQIDTDTQYF. The DNA of the CDR3 is TGCGCCAGCAGCCAGATAGACACAGATACGCAGTATTTT. J is TRBJ2-3 and V is TRBV4-1; no reliable D call. Per the germline V gene, CDR1 is MGHRA and CDR2 is YSYEKL. The CDR3 length is 13 residues. The germline V and J ends were trimmed by 3 bases and 2 bases, with 6 bases remaining between them.

The V call is TRBV18, the J call TRBJ1-1; D remains unclear. Germline assignment: CDR1 KGHSH and CDR2 LQKENI. This CDR3 spans 13 amino acids. The germline V and J ends were trimmed by 3 bases and 4 bases, with 9 bases remaining between them. The DNA for the CDR3 is TGTGCCAGCTCACCCGCCGGTCGCACTGAAGCTTTCTTT. As protein: CASSPAGRTEAFF.

V is TRBV6-4 and J is TRBJ1-1; 8 positions agree with TRBD1. V was pared by 0 bases and J by 5 bases, with 5 bases of the junction left unmatched. Germline loops: CDR1 MRHNA, CDR2 SNTAGT. This CDR3 is built from 15 residues. The CDR3 protein is CASSDSPGGETEAFF. Here the CDR3 DNA reads TGTGCCAGCAGTGACTCCCCAGGGGGCGAAACTGAAGCTTTCTTT.

The gene calls are TRBV7-3 and TRBJ2-1; D is possibly TRBD2 (6 bases). Germline V CDR1 and CDR2: SGHTA, FQGTGA. The CDR3 has 17 amino acids. Trimming pared 5 bases from V and 7 bases from J, leaving 24 bases between. CDR3 amino acids: CASSPSLPPRGVNEQFF. Written as DNA, the CDR3 is TGTGCCAGCAGCCCGTCCCTCCCCCCGCGGGGTGTAAATGAGCAGTTCTTC.

The J gene is TRBJ1-4, the V gene TRBV28; the D is unclear. The CDR3 has 14 amino acids. The germline CDR1 and CDR2 sequences are MDHEN and SYDVKM. The V and J ends lost 3 bases and 8 bases respectively, with 13 bases between them. This CDR3 is CASSLRVAGEKLFF. For the CDR3, the DNA is TGTGCCAGCAGTTTGAGGGTGGCGGGGGAAAAACTGTTTTTT.

The rearrangement uses TRBV6-5 and TRBJ1-2, with a possible D match to TRBD1 (5 bases). This CDR3 is 11 amino acids long. V dropped 8 bases and J dropped 9 bases, with 13 bases sitting between them. Per germline, CDR1 MNHEY and CDR2 SVGAGI. CDR3 amino acids: CASGGIGRYTF. The CDR3 DNA reads as TGTGCCAGCGGGGGGATAGGACGCTACACCTTC.